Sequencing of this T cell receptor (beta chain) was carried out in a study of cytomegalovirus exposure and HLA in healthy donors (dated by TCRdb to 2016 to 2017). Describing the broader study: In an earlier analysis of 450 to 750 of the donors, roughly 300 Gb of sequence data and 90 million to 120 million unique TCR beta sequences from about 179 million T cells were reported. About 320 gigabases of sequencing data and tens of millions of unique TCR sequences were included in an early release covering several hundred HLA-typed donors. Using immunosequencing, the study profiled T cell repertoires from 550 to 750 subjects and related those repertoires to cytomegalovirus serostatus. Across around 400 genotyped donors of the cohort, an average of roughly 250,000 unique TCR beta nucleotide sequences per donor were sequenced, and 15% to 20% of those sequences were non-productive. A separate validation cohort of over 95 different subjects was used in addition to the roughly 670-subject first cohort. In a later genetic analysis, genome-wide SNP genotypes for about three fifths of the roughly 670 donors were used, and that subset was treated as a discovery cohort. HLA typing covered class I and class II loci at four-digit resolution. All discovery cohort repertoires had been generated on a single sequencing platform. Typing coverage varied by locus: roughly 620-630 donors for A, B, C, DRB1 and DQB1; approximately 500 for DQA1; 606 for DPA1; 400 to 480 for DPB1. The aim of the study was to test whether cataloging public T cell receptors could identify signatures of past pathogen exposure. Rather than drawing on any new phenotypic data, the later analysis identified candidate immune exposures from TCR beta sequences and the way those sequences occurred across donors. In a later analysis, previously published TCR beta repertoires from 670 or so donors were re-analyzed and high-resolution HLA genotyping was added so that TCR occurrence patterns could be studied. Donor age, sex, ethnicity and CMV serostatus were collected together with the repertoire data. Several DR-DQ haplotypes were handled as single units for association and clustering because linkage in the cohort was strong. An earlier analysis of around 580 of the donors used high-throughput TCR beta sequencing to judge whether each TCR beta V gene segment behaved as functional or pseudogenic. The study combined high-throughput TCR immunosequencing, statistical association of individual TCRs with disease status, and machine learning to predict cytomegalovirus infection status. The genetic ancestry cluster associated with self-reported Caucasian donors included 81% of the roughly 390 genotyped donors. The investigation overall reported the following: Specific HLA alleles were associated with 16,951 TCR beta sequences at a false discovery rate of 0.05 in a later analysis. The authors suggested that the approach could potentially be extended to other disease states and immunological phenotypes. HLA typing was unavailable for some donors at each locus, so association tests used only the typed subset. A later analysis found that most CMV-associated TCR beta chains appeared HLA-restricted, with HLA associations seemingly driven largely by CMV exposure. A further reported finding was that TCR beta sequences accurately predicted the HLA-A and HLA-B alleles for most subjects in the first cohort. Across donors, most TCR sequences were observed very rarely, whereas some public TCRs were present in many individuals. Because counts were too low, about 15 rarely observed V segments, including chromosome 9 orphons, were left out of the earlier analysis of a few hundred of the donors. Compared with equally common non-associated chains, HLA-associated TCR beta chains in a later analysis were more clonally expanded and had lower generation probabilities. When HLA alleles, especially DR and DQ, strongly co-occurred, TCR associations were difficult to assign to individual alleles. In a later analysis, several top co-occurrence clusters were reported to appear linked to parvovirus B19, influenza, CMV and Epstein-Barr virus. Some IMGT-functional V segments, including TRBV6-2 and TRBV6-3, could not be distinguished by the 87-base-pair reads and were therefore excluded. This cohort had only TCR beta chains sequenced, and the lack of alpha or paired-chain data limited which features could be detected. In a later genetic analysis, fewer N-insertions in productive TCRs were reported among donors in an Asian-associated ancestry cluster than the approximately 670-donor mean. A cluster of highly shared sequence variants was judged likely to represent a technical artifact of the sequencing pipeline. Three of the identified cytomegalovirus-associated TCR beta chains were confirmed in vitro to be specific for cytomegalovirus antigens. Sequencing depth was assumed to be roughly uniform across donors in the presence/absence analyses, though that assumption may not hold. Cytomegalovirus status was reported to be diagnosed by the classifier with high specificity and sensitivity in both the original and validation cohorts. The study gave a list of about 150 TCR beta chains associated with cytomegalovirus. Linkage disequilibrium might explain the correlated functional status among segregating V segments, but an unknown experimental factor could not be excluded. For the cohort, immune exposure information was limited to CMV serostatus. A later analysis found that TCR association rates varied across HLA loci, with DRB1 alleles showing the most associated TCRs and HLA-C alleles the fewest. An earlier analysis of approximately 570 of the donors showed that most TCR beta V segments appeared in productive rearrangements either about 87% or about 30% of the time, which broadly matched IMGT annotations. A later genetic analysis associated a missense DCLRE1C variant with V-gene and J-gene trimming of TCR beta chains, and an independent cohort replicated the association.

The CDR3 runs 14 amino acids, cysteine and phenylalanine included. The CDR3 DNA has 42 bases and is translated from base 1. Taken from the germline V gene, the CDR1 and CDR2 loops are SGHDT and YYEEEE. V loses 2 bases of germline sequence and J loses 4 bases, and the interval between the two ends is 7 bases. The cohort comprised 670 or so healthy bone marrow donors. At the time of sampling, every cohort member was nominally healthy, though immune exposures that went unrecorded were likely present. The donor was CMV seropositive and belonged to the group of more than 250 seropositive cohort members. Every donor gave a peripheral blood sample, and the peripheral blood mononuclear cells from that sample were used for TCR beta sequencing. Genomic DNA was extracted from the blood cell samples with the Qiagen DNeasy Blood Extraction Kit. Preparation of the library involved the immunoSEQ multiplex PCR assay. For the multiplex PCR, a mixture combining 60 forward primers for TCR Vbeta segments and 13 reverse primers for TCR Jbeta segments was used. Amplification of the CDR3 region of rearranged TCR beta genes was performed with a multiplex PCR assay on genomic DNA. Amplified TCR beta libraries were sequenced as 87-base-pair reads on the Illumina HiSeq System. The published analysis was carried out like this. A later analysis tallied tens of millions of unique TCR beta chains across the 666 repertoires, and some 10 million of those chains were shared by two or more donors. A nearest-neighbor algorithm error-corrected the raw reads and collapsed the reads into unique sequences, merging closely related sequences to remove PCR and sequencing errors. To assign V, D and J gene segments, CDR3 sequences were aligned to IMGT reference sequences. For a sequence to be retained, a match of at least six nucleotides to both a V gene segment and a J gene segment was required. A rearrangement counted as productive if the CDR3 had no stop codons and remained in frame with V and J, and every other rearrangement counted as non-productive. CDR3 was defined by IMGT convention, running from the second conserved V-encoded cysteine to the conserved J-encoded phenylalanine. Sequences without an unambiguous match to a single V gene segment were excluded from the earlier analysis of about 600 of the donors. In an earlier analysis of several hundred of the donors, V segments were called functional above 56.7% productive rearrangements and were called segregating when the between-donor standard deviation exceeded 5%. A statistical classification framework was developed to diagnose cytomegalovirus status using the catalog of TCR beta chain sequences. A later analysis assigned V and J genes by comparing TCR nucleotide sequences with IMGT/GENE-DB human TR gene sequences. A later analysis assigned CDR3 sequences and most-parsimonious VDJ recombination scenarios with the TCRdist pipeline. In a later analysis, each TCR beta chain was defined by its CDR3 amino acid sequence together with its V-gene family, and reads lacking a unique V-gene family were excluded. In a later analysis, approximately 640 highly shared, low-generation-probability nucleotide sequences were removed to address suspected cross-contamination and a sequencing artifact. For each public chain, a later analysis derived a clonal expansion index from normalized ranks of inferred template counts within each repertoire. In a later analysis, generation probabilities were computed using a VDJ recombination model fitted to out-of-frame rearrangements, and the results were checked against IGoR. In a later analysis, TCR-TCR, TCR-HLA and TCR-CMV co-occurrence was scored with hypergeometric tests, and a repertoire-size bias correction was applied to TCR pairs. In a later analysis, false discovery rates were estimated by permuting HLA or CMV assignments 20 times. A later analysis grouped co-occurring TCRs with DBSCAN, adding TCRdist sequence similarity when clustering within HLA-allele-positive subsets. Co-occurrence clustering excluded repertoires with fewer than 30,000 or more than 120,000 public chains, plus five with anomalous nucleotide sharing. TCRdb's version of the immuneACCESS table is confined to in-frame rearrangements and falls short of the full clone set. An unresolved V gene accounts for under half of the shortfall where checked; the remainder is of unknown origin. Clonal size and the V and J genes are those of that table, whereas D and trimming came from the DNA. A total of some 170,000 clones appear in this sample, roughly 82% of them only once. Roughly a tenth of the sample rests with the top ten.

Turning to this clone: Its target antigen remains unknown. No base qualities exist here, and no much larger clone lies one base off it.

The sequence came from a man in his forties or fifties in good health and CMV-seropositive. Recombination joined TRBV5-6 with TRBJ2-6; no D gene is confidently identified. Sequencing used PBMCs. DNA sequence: TGTGCCAGCAGCTTTTTTACAGGGGCCAACGTCCTGACTTTC. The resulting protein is CASSFFTGANVLTF.